The text below deals with one TCR beta chain. Its antigen is unknown. No much larger clonotype is one base removed from it; base qualities were not supplied. The trim is 1 base for V and 6 bases for J, with a gap of 11 bases between the germline ends. CDR1 SGDLS and CDR2 YYNGEE are derived from the germline V gene. From the cysteine through the phenylalanine, the CDR3 covers 14 amino acids. Kept here is only the CDR3 DNA, which spans 42 bases and is read in frame from base 1. The data were taken from a study of blood T cell repertoires in COVID-19 (dated by TCRdb to about 2020). Broadly, across the study: The collaborator samples originated in the United States, Italy and Spain and spanned the acute and convalescent phases of COVID-19. The prospective study material was composed of cDNA or gDNA derived from T cells, B-cell-depleted T cells, or PBMCs. Deeply sampled blood TCRbeta repertoires from subjects exposed to, actively infected with, or recovered from COVID-19 were included in the dataset. The repertoires were made available in a free public database intended to serve as a resource for research on the immune response to SARS-CoV-2. The samples were drawn from two sources: the first 160 participants of the ongoing ImmuneRACE study, and 1,000 to 1,500 subjects contributed by 6 global collaborators. The sample metadata nearly always contained a de-identified subject ID, COVID-19 status, age in years and sex. Where available, HLA class I and class II types were taken from metadata supplied by the sample provider and were not determined by assay-based typing.

Here is what the overall study found, with its caveats: How much clinical and demographic metadata was included differed by source and by participant, and the metadata was provided uncurated.

TCRbeta CDR3 regions were amplified from genomic DNA using the immunoSEQ Assay, a bias-controlled multiplex PCR. The original methods were these. Nucleated cell counts per sample were estimated from amplification of reference gene primers within the assay. To quantify the absolute abundance of each unique TCRbeta CDR3 rearrangement, sequence reads were collapsed and filtered. Productive Simpson clonality was computed per sample as the square root of Simpson's diversity index over productive rearrangements. Imported from immuneACCESS, the table was reduced by TCRdb to in-frame sequences with V and J called. These copies leave out some clones; in studies compared against another copy, an unresolved V gene accounts for under half, and the cause of the remainder is not known. V, J and clone size are taken as reported in that table, and D and trimming were inferred from the DNA itself. Across this sample there are some 700,000 clones, with 70% to 90% seen only once. The ten largest clonotypes hold over 0.2% of the sample.

Whole blood was collected in K2EDTA tubes by collaborating institutions according to the institutions' own protocols. For TCRbeta analysis, collaborator samples were shipped as frozen whole blood, as isolated PBMCs, or as DNA extracted from either sample type. This receptor chain uses TRBV9 and TRBJ1-3, with an unclear D gene assignment. The sequenced material came from peripheral blood. The clonotype originates from a woman aged 18-29 years with acute or convalescent COVID-19. The DNA is TGTGCCAGCAGCGTACGAGGGCCTGAAAACACCATATATTTT. Its translation reads: CASSVRGPENTIYF.